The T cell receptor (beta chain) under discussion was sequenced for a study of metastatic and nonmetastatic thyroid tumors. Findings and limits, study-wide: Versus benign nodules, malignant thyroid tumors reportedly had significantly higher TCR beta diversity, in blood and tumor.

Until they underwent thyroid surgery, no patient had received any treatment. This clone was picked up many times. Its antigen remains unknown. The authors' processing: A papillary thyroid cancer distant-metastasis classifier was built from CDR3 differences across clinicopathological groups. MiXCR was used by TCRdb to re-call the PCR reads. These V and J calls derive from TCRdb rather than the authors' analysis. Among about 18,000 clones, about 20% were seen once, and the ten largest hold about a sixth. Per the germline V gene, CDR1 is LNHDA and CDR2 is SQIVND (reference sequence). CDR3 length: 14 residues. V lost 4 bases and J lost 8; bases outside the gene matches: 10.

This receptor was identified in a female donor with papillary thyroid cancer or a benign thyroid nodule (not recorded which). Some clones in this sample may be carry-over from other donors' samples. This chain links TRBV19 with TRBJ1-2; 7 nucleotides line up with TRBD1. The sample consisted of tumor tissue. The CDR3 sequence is CASSTLGTERGYTF. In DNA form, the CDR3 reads TGTGCCAGTAGTACCCTCGGGACAGAGCGCGGCTACACCTTC.